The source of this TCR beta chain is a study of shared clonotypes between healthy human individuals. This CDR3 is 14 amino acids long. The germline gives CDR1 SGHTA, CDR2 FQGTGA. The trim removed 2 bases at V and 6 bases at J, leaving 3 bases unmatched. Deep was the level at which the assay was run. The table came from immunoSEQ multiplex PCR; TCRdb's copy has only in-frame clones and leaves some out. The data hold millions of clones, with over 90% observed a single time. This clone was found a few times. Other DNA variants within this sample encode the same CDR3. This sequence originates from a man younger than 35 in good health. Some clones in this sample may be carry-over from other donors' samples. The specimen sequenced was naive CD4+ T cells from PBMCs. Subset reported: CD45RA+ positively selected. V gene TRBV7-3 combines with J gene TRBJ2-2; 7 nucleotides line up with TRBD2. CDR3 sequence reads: CASSLSREAGELFF. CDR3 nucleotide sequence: TGTGCCAGCAGCTTATCCCGGGAGGCCGGGGAGCTGTTTTTT.